This T cell receptor beta chain came from a study of T cells in Graves' hyperthyroidism and ophthalmopathy. Stable hyperthyroidism: no ophthalmopathy progression over 18 months of follow-up. TCR beta CDR3 region amplification was performed from RNA transcripts. The HTBI set primed first-round TCR CDR3 RT-PCR. TCRdb reanalysed the multiplex PCR reads using MiXCR and keeps one entry per CDR3 protein. Among 500,000 to 550,000 distinct CDR3 sequences listed, less than 25% were seen once. This clonotype was found many times. The CDR3 runs to 13 residues. The germline V gene encodes CDR1 MNHEY and CDR2 SVGEGT. V lost 0 bases to trimming and J lost 6 bases, with 8 bases between them.

The rearrangement links TRBV6-2 or TRBV6-3 to TRBJ1-1, with unresolved D. Material for sequencing was blood. The receptor's source is a man between 18 and 35 years old with Graves' hyperthyroidism. CDR3 DNA: TGTGCCAGCAGTTACTCCTGGGCTTCTGAAGCTTTCTTT. Amino acids: CASSYSWASEAFF.